This TCR beta chain was recorded in a study of T cells in Graves' hyperthyroidism and ophthalmopathy. General study results and limits: By a 13 V-J model, ophthalmopathy was set apart from stable hyperthyroidism. The model made its ophthalmopathy prediction, and onset followed a median around 6.9 months later. Clonotypes that were expanded in thyroid above 0.001 mostly appeared in blood too.

Comments on this clonotype: Its antigen is as yet unknown.

Germline V gene lookup returns CDR1 SGHTA and CDR2 FQGNSA. The length of the CDR3 is 15 residues. Trimming took off 3 bases at V and 3 bases at J, with 15 bases between the two ends. RNA transcripts served as the template for amplifying TCR beta CDR3 regions. The HTBI primer set drove a first-round RT-PCR of the TCR CDR3. TCRdb processed the multiplex PCR reads anew with MiXCR; each CDR3 protein has one entry. Found here are about 640,000 distinct CDR3 sequences, about 45% of them singletons; the top ten hold under 8.5%. This chain connects TRBV7-2 to TRBJ2-7; D may be TRBD2 (5 bases). Sequenced: peripheral blood or thyroid tissue (not recorded which). This TCR was sampled from an adult man with Graves' disease, either hyperthyroidism or ophthalmopathy (not recorded which). CDR3 loop: CASSLAGGVVYEQYF. The CDR3 coding sequence is TGTGCCAGCAGCTTGGCGGGTGGAGTGGTCTACGAGCAGTACTTC.